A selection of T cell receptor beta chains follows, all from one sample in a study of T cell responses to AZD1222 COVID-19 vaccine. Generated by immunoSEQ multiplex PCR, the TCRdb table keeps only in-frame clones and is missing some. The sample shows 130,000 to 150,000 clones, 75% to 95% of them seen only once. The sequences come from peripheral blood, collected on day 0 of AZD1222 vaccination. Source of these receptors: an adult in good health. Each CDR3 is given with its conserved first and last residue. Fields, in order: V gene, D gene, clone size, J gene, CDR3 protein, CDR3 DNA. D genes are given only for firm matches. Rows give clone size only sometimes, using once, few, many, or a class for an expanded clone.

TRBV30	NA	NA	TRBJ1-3	CAWSEMGRTGNTIYF	TGTGCCTGGAGCGAAATGGGCAGAACTGGAAACACCATATATTTT
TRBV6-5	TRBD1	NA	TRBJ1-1	CASSSGTGRNTEAFF	TGTGCCAGCAGCTCTGGGACAGGGCGGAACACTGAAGCTTTCTTT
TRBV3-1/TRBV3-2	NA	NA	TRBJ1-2	CASSLGGEVGYTF	TGTGCCAGCAGCCTCGGAGGGGAGGTTGGCTACACCTTC
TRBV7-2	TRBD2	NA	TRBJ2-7	CASSLSGSRVEQYF	TGTGCCAGCAGCCTTAGCGGGAGTAGGGTCGAGCAGTACTTC
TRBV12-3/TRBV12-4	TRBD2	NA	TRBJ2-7	CASRLAGVYEQYF	TGTGCCAGCAGACTAGCGGGAGTTTACGAGCAGTACTTC
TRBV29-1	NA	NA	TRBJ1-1	CSVEFSGGAFF	TGCAGCGTTGAGTTCTCAGGTGGGGCTTTCTTT
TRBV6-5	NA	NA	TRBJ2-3	CASSYYPRDTQYF	TGTGCCAGCAGCTACTACCCCCGGGATACGCAGTATTTT
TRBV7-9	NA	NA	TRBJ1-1	CASSLNGDTEAFF	TGTGCCAGCAGCTTAAACGGAGACACTGAAGCTTTCTTT
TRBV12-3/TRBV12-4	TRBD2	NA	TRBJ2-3	CASLAGNTDTQYF	TGTGCCAGCCTAGCGGGAAACACAGATACGCAGTATTTT
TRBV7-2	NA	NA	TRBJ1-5	CASSPRGGKQPQHF	TGTGCCAGCAGCCCCCGCGGGGGCAAGCAGCCCCAGCATTTT
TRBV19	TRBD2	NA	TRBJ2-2	CASRGTSGRTVTGELFF	TGTGCCAGTAGGGGGACTAGCGGGAGGACTGTCACCGGGGAGCTGTTTTTT
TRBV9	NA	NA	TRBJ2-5	CASSVEAGRVETQYF	TGTGCCAGCAGCGTAGAAGCGGGCAGGGTAGAGACCCAGTACTTC
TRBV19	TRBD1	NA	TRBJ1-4	CASPDREGEKLFF	TGTGCCAGCCCGGACAGGGAGGGTGAAAAACTGTTTTTT
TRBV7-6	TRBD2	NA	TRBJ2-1	CASSLVAGGSYNEQFF	TGTGCCAGCAGCTTAGTTGCGGGGGGCTCCTACAATGAGCAGTTCTTC
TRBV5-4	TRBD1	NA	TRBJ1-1	CASSFRDRGTEAFF	TGTGCCAGCAGCTTCAGGGACAGGGGGACTGAAGCTTTCTTT
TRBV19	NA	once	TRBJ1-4	CASSIQATNEKLFF	TGTGCCAGTAGTATTCAGGCAACTAATGAAAAACTGTTTTTT
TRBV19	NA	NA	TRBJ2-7	CASSIWEGSYEQYF	TGTGCCAGTAGTATCTGGGAAGGGAGCTACGAGCAGTACTTC